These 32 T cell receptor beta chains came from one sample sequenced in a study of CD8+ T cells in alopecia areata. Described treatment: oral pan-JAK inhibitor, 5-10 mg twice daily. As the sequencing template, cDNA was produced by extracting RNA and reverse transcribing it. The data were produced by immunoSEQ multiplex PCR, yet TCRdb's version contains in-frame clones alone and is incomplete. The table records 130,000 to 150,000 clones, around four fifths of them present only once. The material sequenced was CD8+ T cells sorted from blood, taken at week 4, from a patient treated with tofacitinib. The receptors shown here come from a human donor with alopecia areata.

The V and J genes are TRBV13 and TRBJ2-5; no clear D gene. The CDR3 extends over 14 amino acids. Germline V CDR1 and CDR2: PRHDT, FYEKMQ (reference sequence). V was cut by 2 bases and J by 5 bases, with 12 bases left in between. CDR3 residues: CASSLRRVRETQYF. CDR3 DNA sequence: TGTGCCAGCAGCTTAAGAAGGGTGCGGGAGACCCAGTACTTC.

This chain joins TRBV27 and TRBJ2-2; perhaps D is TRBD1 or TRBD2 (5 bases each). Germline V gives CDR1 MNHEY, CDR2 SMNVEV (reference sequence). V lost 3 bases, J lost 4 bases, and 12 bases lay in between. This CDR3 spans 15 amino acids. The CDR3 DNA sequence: TGTGCCAGCAGTTTCGAGGGACCCAGCACCGGGGAGCTGTTTTTT. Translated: CASSFEGPSTGELFF.

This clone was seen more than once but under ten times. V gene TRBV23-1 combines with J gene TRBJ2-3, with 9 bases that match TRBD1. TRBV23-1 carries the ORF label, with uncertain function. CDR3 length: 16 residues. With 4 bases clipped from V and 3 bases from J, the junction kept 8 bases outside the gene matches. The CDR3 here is CASSPGGTGRTDTQYF. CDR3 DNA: TGCGCCAGCAGTCCCGGAGGGACAGGGCGGACAGATACGCAGTATTTT.

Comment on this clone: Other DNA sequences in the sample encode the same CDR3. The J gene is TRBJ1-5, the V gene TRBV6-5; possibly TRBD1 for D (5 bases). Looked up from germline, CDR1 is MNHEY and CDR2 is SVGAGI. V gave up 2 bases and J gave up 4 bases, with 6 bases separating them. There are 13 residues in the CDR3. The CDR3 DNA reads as TGTGCCAGCAGTTACGGGGGGAATCAGCCCCAGCATTTT. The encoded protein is CASSYGGNQPQHF.

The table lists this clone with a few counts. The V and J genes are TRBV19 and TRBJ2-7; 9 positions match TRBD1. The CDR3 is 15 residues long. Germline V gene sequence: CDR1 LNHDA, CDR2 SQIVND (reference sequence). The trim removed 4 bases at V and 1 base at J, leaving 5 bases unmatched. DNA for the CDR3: TGTGCCAGTAGTACCGGGACAGGGATGTCCTACGAGCAGTACTTC. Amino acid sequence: CASSTGTGMSYEQYF.

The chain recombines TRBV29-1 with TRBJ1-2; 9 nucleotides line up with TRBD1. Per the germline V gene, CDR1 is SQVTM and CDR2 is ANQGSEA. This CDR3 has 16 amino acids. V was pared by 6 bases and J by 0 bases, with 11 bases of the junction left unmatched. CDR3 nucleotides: TGCAGCGTGGAACGGGACAGGGAGTTTCCTAACTATGGCTACACCTTC. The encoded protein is CSVERDREFPNYGYTF.

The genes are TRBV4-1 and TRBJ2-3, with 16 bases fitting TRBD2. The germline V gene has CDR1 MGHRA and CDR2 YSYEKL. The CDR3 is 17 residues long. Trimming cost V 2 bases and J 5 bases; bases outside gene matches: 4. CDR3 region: CASSQIGTSGGEDTQYF. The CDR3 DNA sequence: TGCGCCAGCAGCCAAATCGGGACTAGCGGGGGGGAAGATACGCAGTATTTT.

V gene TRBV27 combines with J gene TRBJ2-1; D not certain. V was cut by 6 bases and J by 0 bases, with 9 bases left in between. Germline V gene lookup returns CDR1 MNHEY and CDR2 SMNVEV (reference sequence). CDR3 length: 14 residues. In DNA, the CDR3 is TGTGCCAGCAGGGTAGGAAGCTCCTACAATGAGCAGTTCTTC. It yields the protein CASRVGSSYNEQFF.

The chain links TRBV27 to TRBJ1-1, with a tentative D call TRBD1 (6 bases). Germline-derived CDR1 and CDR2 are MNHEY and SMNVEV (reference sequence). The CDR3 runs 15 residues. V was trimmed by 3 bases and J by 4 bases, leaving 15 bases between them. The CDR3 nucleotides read TGTGCCAGCAGTTTGAGTAAGAGGGGGGCCACTGAAGCTTTCTTT. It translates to CASSLSKRGATEAFF.

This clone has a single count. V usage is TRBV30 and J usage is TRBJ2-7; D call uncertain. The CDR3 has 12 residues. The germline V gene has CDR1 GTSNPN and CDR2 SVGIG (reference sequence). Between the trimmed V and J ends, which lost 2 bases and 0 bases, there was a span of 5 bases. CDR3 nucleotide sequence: TGTGCCTGGAGTTATCGCTCCTACGAGCAGTACTTC. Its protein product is CAWSYRSYEQYF. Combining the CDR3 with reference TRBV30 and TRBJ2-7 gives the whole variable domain SQTIHQWPATLVQPVGSPLSLECTVEGTSNPNLYWYRQAAGRGLQLLFYSVGIGQISSEVPQNLSASRPQDRQFILSSKKLLLSDSGFYLCAWSYRSYEQYFGPGTRLTVT.

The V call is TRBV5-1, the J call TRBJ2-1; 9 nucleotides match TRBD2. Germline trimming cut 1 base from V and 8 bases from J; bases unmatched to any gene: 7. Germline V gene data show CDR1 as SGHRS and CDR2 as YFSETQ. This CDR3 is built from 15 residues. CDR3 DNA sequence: TGCGCCAGCAGCTTGCGGTCTAGCGGGGACCATGAGCAGTTCTTC. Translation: CASSLRSSGDHEQFF.

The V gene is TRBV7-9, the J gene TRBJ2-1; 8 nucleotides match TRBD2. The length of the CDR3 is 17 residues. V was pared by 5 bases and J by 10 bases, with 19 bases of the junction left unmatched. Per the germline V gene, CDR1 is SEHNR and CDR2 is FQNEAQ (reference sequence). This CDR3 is CASSPFGGGSGALEQFF. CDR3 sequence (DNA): TGTGCCAGCAGCCCCTTCGGGGGAGGTAGCGGGGCGTTAGAGCAGTTCTTC.

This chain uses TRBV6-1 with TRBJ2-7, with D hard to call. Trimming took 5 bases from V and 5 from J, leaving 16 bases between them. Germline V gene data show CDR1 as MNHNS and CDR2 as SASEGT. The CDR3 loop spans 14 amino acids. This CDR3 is CASSSRQTINEQYF. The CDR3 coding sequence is TGTGCCAGCAGTTCTCGTCAGACCATCAACGAGCAGTACTTC.

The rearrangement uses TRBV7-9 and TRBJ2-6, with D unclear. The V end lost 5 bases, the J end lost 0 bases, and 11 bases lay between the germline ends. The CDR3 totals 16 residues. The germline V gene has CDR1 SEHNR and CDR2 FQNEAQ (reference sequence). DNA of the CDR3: TGTGCCAGCAGCCCACCATCTCTCTCTGGGGCCAACGTCCTGACTTTC. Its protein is CASSPPSLSGANVLTF.

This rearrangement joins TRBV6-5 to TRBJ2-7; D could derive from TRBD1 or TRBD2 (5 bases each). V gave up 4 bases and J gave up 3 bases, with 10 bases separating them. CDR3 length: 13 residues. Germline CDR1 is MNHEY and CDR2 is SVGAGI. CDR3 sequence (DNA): TGTGCCAGCAGTTCCAGGGAGTACTACGAGCAGTACTTC. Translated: CASSSREYYEQYF.

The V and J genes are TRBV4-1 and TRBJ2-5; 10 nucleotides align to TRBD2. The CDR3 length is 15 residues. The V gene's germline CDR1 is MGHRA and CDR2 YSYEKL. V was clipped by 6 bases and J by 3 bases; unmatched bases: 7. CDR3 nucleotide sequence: TGCGCCAGCAGGCGGAGCGGGGGGGCCGAAGAGACCCAGTACTTC. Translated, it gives CASRRSGGAEETQYF.

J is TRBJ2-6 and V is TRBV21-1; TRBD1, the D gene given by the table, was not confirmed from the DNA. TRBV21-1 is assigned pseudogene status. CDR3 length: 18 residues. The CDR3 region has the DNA TGTGCCGCCCTACGGACAGACGTACCAGACTCTGGGGCCAACGTCCTGACTTTC. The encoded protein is CAALRTDVPDSGANVLTF.

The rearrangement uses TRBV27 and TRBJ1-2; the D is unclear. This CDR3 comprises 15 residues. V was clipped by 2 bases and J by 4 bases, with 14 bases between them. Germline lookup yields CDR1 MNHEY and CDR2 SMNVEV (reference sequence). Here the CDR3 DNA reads TGTGCCAGCAGTTTAGCCCGCGGGAGCCTCTATGGCTACACCTTC. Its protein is CASSLARGSLYGYTF.

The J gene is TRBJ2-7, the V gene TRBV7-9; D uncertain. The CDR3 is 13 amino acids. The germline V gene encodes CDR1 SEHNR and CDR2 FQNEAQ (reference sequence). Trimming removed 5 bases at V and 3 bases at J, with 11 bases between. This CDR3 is CASSPTGRYEQYF. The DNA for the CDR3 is TGTGCCAGCAGCCCGACGGGCCGCTACGAGCAGTACTTC.

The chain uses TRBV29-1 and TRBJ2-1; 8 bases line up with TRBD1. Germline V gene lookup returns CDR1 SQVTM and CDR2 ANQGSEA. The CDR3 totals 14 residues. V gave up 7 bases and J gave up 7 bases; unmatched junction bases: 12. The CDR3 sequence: CSALDRGERNEQFF. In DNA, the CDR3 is TGCAGCGCCCTTGACAGGGGCGAGCGGAATGAGCAGTTCTTC.

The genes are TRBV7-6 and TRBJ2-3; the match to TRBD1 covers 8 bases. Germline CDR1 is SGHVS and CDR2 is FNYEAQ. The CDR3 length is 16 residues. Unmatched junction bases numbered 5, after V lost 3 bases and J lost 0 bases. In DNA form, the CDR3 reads TGTGCCAGCAGCTTCGGACAGGGTACTAGCACAGATACGCAGTATTTT. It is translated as CASSFGQGTSTDTQYF.

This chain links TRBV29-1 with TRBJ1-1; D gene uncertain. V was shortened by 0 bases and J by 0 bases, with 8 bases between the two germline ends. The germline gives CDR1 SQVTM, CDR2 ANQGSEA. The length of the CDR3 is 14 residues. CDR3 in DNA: TGCAGCGTTGAAGATCGGTTCCTGAACACTGAAGCTTTCTTT. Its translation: CSVEDRFLNTEAFF.

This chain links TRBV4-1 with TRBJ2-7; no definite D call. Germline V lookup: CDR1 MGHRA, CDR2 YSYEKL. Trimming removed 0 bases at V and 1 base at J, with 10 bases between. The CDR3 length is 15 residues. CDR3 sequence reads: CASSQDWALSYEQYF. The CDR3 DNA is TGCGCCAGCAGCCAAGATTGGGCCCTATCCTACGAGCAGTACTTC.

The CDR3, as DNA: TGTGCCAGCAGCCCTAGCACAGATACGCAGTATTTT. Amino acids: CASSPSTDTQYF. The chain combines TRBV9 with TRBJ2-3; D call uncertain. The CDR3 runs 12 residues. Germline CDR1 reads SGDLS; CDR2 reads YYNGEE. The V end was cut by 4 bases, the J end by 0 bases, with 3 bases between.

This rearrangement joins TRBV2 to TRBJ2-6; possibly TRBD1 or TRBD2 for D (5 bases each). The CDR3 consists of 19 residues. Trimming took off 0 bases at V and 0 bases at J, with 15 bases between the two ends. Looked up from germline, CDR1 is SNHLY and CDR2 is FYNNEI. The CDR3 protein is CASSEAGDRRSSGANVLTF. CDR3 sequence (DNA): TGTGCCAGCAGTGAAGCCGGGGACCGTCGAAGCTCTGGGGCCAACGTCCTGACTTTC.

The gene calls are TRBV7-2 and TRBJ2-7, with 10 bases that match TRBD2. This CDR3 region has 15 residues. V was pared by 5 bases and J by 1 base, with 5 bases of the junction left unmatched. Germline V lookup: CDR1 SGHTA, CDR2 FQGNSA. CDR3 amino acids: CASSRTSGTSYEQYF. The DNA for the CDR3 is TGTGCCAGCAGCCGTACTAGCGGGACGTCCTACGAGCAGTACTTC. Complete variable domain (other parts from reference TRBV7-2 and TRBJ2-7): GAGVSQSPSNKVTEKGKDVELRCDPISGHTALYWYRQSLGQGLEFLIYFQGNSAPDKSGLPSDRFSAERTGGSVSTLTIQRTQQEDSAVYLCASSRTSGTSYEQYFGPGTRLTVT.

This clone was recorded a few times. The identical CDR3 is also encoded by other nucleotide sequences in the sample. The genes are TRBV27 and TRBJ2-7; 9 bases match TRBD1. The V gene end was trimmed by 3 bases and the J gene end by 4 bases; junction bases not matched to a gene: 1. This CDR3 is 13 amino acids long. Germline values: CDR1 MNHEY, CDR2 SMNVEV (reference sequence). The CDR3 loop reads CASSLGTGYEQYF. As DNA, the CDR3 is TGTGCCAGCAGTTTGGGGACAGGGTACGAGCAGTACTTC.

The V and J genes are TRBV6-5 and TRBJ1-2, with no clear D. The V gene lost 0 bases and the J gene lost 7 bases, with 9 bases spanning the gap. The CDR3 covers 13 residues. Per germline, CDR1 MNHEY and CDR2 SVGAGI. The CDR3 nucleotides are TGTGCCAGCAGTTACTCGATCGCATCTGGCTACACCTTC. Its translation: CASSYSIASGYTF.

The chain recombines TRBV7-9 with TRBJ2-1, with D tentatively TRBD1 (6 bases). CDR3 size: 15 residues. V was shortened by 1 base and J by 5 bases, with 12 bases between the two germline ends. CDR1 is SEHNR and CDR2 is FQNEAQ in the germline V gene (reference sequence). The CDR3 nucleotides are TGTGCCAGCAGCTTAGTCGACAGGAACGACAATGAGCAGTTCTTC. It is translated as CASSLVDRNDNEQFF. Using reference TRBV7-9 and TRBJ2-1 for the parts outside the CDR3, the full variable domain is DTGVSQNPRHKITKRGQNVTFRCDPISEHNRLYWYRQTLGQGPEFLTYFQNEAQLEKSRLLSDRFSAERPKGSFSTLEIQRTEQGDSAMYLCASSLVDRNDNEQFFGPGTRLTVL.

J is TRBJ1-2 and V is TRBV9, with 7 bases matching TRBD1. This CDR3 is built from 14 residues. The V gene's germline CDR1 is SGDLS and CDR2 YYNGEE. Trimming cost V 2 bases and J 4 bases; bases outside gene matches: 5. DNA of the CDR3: TGTGCCAGCAGCGTCGTGGGGGACAGCTATGGCTACACCTTC. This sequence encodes CASSVVGDSYGYTF.

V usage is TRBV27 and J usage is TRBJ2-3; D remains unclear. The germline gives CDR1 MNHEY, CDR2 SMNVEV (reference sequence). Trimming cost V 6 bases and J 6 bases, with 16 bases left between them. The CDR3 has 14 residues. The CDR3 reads CASSYLSSSDTQYF. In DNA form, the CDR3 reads TGTGCCAGCAGCTATCTTTCAAGTTCTGATACGCAGTATTTT.

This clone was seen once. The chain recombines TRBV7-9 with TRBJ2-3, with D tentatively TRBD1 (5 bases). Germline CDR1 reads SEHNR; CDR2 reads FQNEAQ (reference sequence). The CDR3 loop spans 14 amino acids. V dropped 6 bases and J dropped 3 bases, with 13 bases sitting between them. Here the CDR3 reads CASSQIQETDTQYF. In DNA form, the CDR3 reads TGTGCCAGCAGTCAAATACAGGAGACAGATACGCAGTATTTT.